This TCR beta chain was recovered during a study of cytomegalovirus exposure and HLA in healthy donors. Across the study: From some 180 million T cells, an earlier analysis saw roughly 100 million unique TCR beta sequences.

The CDR3 has 12 residues. Trimming removed 6 bases at V and 5 bases at J, with 10 bases between. CDR1 and CDR2 from the germline V gene are KGHSH and LQKENI. General study points: TCR beta chain V- and J-gene trimming was linked, in a later analysis, to a missense variant in DCLRE1C. Earlier analysis looked at TCR beta V segments, and most were productive about 90% or about 30% of the time.

It was with 60 Vbeta and 13 Jbeta primers that the PCR ran. The assay was immunoSEQ multiplex PCR, and TCRdb's table has in-frame clones only and misses some. This table holds about 60,000 clones. Worth noting for this clone: The antigen remains unidentified.

The specimen sequenced was PBMCs. V is TRBV18 and J is TRBJ2-5; D unresolved. The TCR sequence derives from a middle-aged man in good health and CMV-seropositive. CDR3 DNA: TGTGCCAGCTCCCCAACCGAGGAGACCCAGTACTTC. Translated, it gives CASSPTEETQYF.